Presented here are 26 T cell receptor beta chains from one specimen sequenced in a study of T cell repertoires in cytomegalovirus infection. The antigens these receptors bind are not known. Each CDR3 protein gets one entry after TCRdb re-called the reads with MiXCR. This table has some 940,000 distinct CDR3 sequences, roughly 31% appearing once. The source material was cultured CD8+ T cells from PBMCs, sampled from culture after CMV antigen stimulation. The receptors come from a human donor in good health (CMV status not recorded). Some clones in this sample may be carry-over from other donors' samples.

The table lists this clonotype with a few counts. For the CDR3, the DNA is TGTGCCAGCGGACAGGGGGCGAACACTGAAGCTTTCTTT. Protein sequence: CASGQGANTEAFF. The chain uses TRBV19 and TRBJ1-1, with 11 bases matching TRBD1. CDR3 length: 13 amino acids. After removal of 9 bases from V and 1 base from J, the junction contained 1 base not matched to a gene. Looked up from germline, CDR1 is LNHDA and CDR2 is SQIVND (reference sequence).

A note on this clonotype: An end of the junction differs from the germline gene, which may be a read error. The chain links TRBV9 to TRBJ2-5, with 8 bases lining up with TRBD1. Germline lookup yields CDR1 SGDLS and CDR2 YYNGEE. This CDR3 comprises 15 residues. This CDR3 reads CVSTSGTGVQETQYF. Here the CDR3 DNA reads TGTGTCAGCACCTCCGGGACAGGAGTCCAAGAGACCCAGTACTTC.

The V gene is TRBV5-5, the J gene TRBJ1-5; a weak D match, TRBD1 (5 bases). In germline, CDR1 is SGHKS, CDR2 YYEKEE (reference sequence). V gave up 1 base and J gave up 6 bases, with 14 bases separating them. The CDR3 totals 15 residues. CDR3 bases: TGTGCCAGCAGCTTGAGGGTGGGGGAAATTCAGCCCCAGCATTTT. It codes for CASSLRVGEIQPQHF.

V is TRBV4-1 and J is TRBJ1-1, with 10 bases matching TRBD1. The CDR3 totals 17 residues. V gave up 1 base and J gave up 0 bases; unmatched junction bases: 5. Per the germline V gene, CDR1 is MGHRA and CDR2 is YSYEKL. The CDR3 DNA reads as TGCGCCAGCAGCCAAGTTGGGACAGGGGCCTTGAACACTGAAGCTTTCTTT. Protein product: CASSQVGTGALNTEAFF.

To note about this clonotype: The junction and the germline gene differ at one end; a read error may be behind it. The V gene is TRBV7-9, the J gene TRBJ2-6; possible D gene TRBD1, 5 bases. The germline V gene has CDR1 SEHNR and CDR2 FQNEAQ (reference sequence). The CDR3 covers 17 residues. DNA for the CDR3: TGTGCCAGCAGCTTAGTCGAACGGATCTCTGGGGCCAACGACCTGACTTTC. Amino acid sequence: CASSLVERISGANDLTF.

This clonotype was counted only a few times. V and J are TRBV6-1 and TRBJ2-7, with no clear D. CDR1 is MNHNS and CDR2 is SASEGT in the germline V gene. The CDR3 loop spans 11 amino acids. V was shortened by 6 bases and J by 3 bases, with 6 bases between the two germline ends. The CDR3 is CASRAGYEQYF. DNA for the CDR3: TGTGCCAGCAGGGCCGGCTACGAGCAGTACTTC.

The V gene is TRBV19, the J gene TRBJ2-2; D uncertain. The CDR3 sequence is 16 residues long. Between the trimmed V and J ends, which lost 4 bases and 1 base, there was a span of 13 bases. Germline V gene lookup returns CDR1 LNHDA and CDR2 SQIVND (reference sequence). The CDR3 here is CASSNQRNRNTGELFF. The CDR3 bases are TGTGCCAGTAGTAACCAACGAAATAGGAACACCGGGGAGCTGTTTTTT.

The chain combines TRBV10-3 with TRBJ1-2; 8 bases match TRBD1. CDR3 length: 17 amino acids. The germline gives CDR1 ENHRY, CDR2 SYGVKD. J lost 4 bases, V lost 6 bases, and 16 bases had no gene match. CDR3 in amino acids: CAISVDREKVQGYGYTF. CDR3 bases: TGTGCCATCAGCGTGGACAGGGAAAAAGTACAGGGCTATGGCTACACCTTC.

This clonotype was recorded at least ten times. This chain links TRBV14 with TRBJ2-1, with D unclear. V gave up 1 base and J gave up 0 bases, with 16 bases separating them. The CDR3 has 18 amino acids. CDR1 SGHDN and CDR2 FVKESK come from the germline V gene. The CDR3 region has the DNA TGTGCCAGCAGCCAAGCCAAAAGGGATATTTTCTCCTACAATGAGCAGTTCTTC. Translated, it gives CASSQAKRDIFSYNEQFF.

The gene calls are TRBV27 and TRBJ2-1; 9 bases match TRBD2. V dropped 4 bases and J dropped 10; count of bases not matched to a gene: 2. The CDR3 extends over 12 amino acids. Germline loops: CDR1 MNHEY, CDR2 SMNVEV (reference sequence). This CDR3 is CASSYGLAEQFF. In DNA form, the CDR3 reads TGTGCCAGCAGTTACGGACTAGCGGAGCAGTTCTTC.

The chain links TRBV2 to TRBJ2-1; D is perhaps TRBD1 (5 bases). Germline V CDR1 and CDR2: SNHLY, FYNNEI. The V end lost 0 bases, the J end lost 8 bases, and 8 bases lay between the germline ends. The CDR3 has 13 amino acids. CDR3 loop: CASSEAGADEQFF. The CDR3 DNA follows: TGTGCCAGCAGTGAAGCAGGGGCAGATGAGCAGTTCTTC.

Concerning this clonotype: This may arise from a read error, as a much more abundant clone is one base away. The V and J genes are TRBV28 and TRBJ1-1; D not certain. Germline assignment: CDR1 MDHEN and CDR2 SYDVKM. V gave up 3 bases and J gave up 4 bases, with 12 bases separating them. This CDR3 spans 14 amino acids. The CDR3 DNA reads as TGTGCCAGCAGTTTTTTAAACTCGAGCACTGAAGCTTTCTTT. Amino acid sequence: CASSFLNSSTEAFF. Using reference TRBV28 and TRBJ1-1 for the parts outside the CDR3, the full variable domain is DVKVTQSSRYLVKRTGEKVFLECVQDMDHENMFWYRQDPGLGLRLIYFSYDVKMKEKGDIPEGYSVSREKKERFSLILESASTNQTSMYLCASSFLNSSTEAFFGQGTRLTVV.

The chain recombines TRBV24-1 with TRBJ2-2; D is possibly TRBD1 (6 bases). Between the trimmed V and J ends, which lost 4 bases and 3 bases, there was a span of 8 bases. Germline loops: CDR1 KGHDR, CDR2 SFDVKD. The CDR3 is made up of 14 amino acids. Here the CDR3 DNA reads TGTGCCACCAGTGACGGACAGTACACCGGGGAGCTGTTTTTT. This sequence encodes CATSDGQYTGELFF.

The CDR3 reads CASRELQGANTEAFF. The DNA of the CDR3 is TGTGCCAGCAGAGAACTCCAGGGGGCGAACACTGAAGCTTTCTTT. The chain couples TRBV6-6 to TRBJ1-1; 8 positions agree with TRBD1. V shed 6 bases, J shed 1 base, and the junction held 7 bases outside the gene matches. This CDR3 comprises 15 residues. CDR1 is MNHNY, CDR2 SVGAGI, per germline (reference sequence).

In its sample, this clonotype was seen a few times. The chain recombines TRBV7-9 with TRBJ1-2; D is possibly TRBD1 (6 bases). CDR1 and CDR2 (germline): SEHNR, FQNEAQ (reference sequence). Trimming removed 1 base at V and 0 bases at J, with 12 bases between. The CDR3 consists of 16 residues. For the CDR3, the DNA is TGTGCCAGCAGCTTAGTCTCAGGGACAACTAACTATGGCTACACCTTC. Its translation: CASSLVSGTTNYGYTF.

The V and J genes are TRBV6-5 and TRBJ2-5; 12 positions agree with TRBD2. The CDR3 is 14 amino acids. The germline gives CDR1 MNHEY, CDR2 SVGAGI. Losses at the gene ends were 8 bases for V and 5 bases for J; bases not matched to a gene: 6. The CDR3 nucleotides are TGTGCCAGCTACGGACTAGCGGGGAGGGAGACCCAGTACTTC. It specifies CASYGLAGRETQYF.

This clonotype was seen only a few times. The chain is built from TRBV20-1 and TRBJ2-5, with 12 bases matching TRBD2. The CDR3 covers 19 residues. V lost 3 bases and J lost 5; bases outside the gene matches: 19. Germline lookup yields CDR1 DFQATT and CDR2 SNEGSKA (reference sequence). The CDR3 spells CSARAGRLAGEFAAETQYF. CDR3 nucleotide sequence: TGCAGTGCTAGGGCAGGTAGACTAGCGGGGGAATTCGCAGCGGAGACCCAGTACTTC.

This clonotype was counted between two and nine times. The chain couples TRBV7-9 to TRBJ2-1, with 7 nucleotides matching TRBD1. Germline CDR1 SEHNR, CDR2 FQNEAQ (reference sequence). V lost 5 bases to trimming and J lost 0 bases; unmatched junction nucleotides: 7. The CDR3 is 16 residues long. CDR3 sequence reads: CASSSRGDSSYNEQFF. The CDR3 nucleotides are TGTGCCAGCAGCAGCCGAGGGGACAGCTCCTACAATGAGCAGTTCTTC.

This clonotype was seen a handful of times. V usage is TRBV12-3 or TRBV12-4 and J usage is TRBJ1-6; TRBD1 aligns across 9 bases. The CDR3 length is 17 residues. Losses at the gene ends were 2 bases for V and 13 bases for J; bases not matched to a gene: 15. CDR3 amino acids: CASSLQSPGQGLFPLHF. Here the CDR3 DNA reads TGTGCCAGCAGTTTACAATCACCGGGACAGGGACTTTTCCCCCTCCACTTT.

The chain couples TRBV29-1 to TRBJ1-2; 7 bases map to TRBD1. Germline-derived CDR1 and CDR2 are SQVTM and ANQGSEA. Trimming cost V 3 bases and J 8 bases; bases outside gene matches: 9. CDR3 length: 13 residues. CDR3 bases: TGCAGCGTTGATTGGATACAGGGGCGCGGCTACACCTTC. Its protein is CSVDWIQGRGYTF.

The chain employs TRBV7-6 and TRBJ1-1, with 7 bases identical to TRBD1. After removal of 4 bases from V and 4 bases from J, the junction contained 9 bases not matched to a gene. Looked up from germline, CDR1 is SGHVS and CDR2 is FNYEAQ. This CDR3 contains 15 residues. CDR3 coding DNA: TGTGCCAGCAGCTCTACACAGGGGATAGGCACTGAAGCTTTCTTT. This sequence encodes CASSSTQGIGTEAFF.

This clonotype has ten or more counts. The chain recombines TRBV7-8 with TRBJ2-7; either TRBD1 or TRBD2 may supply D (6 bases each). The germline V gene encodes CDR1 SGHVS and CDR2 FQNEAQ. This CDR3 is built from 15 residues. The V end lost 4 bases, the J end lost 3 bases, and 16 bases lay between the germline ends. The CDR3 DNA reads TGTGCCAGCAGCTCCCAAGGGGGAGGTGTCTACGAGCAGTACTTC. Its protein is CASSSQGGGVYEQYF.

The CDR3 spells CASSSSPSGGDEQFF. For the CDR3, the DNA is TGTGCCAGCAGCTCCTCGCCTAGCGGGGGGGATGAGCAGTTCTTC. The chain recombines TRBV7-6 with TRBJ2-1; TRBD2 matches at 12 bases. CDR3 size: 15 residues. V lost 4 bases and J lost 8; bases outside the gene matches: 6. Germline values: CDR1 SGHVS, CDR2 FNYEAQ.

This chain joins TRBV7-8 and TRBJ2-7, with D possibly matching TRBD1 (6 bases). Per germline, CDR1 SGHVS and CDR2 FQNEAQ. The CDR3 is 15 residues long. V lost 5 bases and J 3 bases, leaving 17 bases between the germline ends. The CDR3 loop reads CASSTNREYYYEQYV. For the CDR3, the DNA is TGTGCCAGCAGCACCAACAGGGAATATTACTACGAGCAGTACGTC.

J is TRBJ2-7 and V is TRBV20-1; 7 bases match TRBD1. V was pared by 0 bases and J by 4 bases, with 9 bases of the junction left unmatched. The germline CDR1 and CDR2 sequences are DFQATT and SNEGSKA (reference sequence). The CDR3 has 15 amino acids. CDR3 loop: CSARDQGESVYEQYV. CDR3 DNA sequence: TGCAGTGCTAGAGATCAGGGGGAGAGTGTTTACGAGCAGTACGTC.

The V gene is TRBV3-1, the J gene TRBJ1-5, with unresolved D. Germline V CDR1 and CDR2: LGHDT, YNNKEL (reference sequence). V dropped 3 bases and J dropped 2 bases, with 8 bases sitting between them. The CDR3 sequence is 14 residues long. DNA for the CDR3: TGTGCCAGCAGCCATGCCCTGGGCAATCAGCCCCAGCATTTT. This translates into CASSHALGNQPQHF.